A single sample gave rise to the 8 T cell receptor beta chains below, sequenced in a study of cytomegalovirus exposure and HLA in healthy donors. Use of 60 Vbeta and 13 Jbeta primers characterized the PCR. Using immunoSEQ multiplex PCR, the repertoire was profiled, and TCRdb retains in-frame clones only, with some absent. The data contain some 160,000 clones, around 79% of them singletons. Sequenced sample: PBMCs. These receptors were collected from a woman aged 40 to 50 in good health and CMV-seronegative.

This rearrangement joins TRBV29-1 to TRBJ2-2; tentative D call: TRBD1 (6 bases). CDR1 and CDR2 (germline): SQVTM, ANQGSEA. Trimming stripped 7 bases from V and 0 bases from J, with 12 bases between. This CDR3 is 14 amino acids long. In DNA form, the CDR3 reads TGCAGCGCGACAGGAATCGCGAACACCGGGGAGCTGTTTTTT. Translation gives CSATGIANTGELFF.

V is TRBV19 and J is TRBJ1-1; D is uncertain. The CDR3 has 12 amino acids. With 7 bases removed from V and 8 bases from J, the gap between germline ends came to 14 bases. CDR1 is LNHDA, CDR2 SQIVND, per germline (reference sequence). The CDR3 region has the DNA TGTGCCAGTAACTCCCCGGGAGTGGAAGCTTTCTTT. Its translation: CASNSPGVEAFF.

The CDR3 region has the DNA TGTGCCAGCAGCTTAGGAGATCCAGCGGGACAAGCCTACAATGAGCAGTTCTTC. Translating gives CASSLGDPAGQAYNEQFF. The V and J genes are TRBV7-6 and TRBJ2-1; maybe TRBD2 (7 bases). There are 18 residues in the CDR3. V was trimmed by 1 base and J by 2 bases, leaving 18 bases between them. Germline V lookup: CDR1 SGHVS, CDR2 FNYEAQ. Combining the CDR3 with reference TRBV7-6 and TRBJ2-1 gives the whole variable domain GAGVSQSPRYKVTKRGQDVALRCDPISGHVSLYWYRQALGQGPEFLTYFNYEAQQDKSGLPNDRFSAERPEGSISTLTIQRTEQRDSAMYRCASSLGDPAGQAYNEQFFGPGTRLTVL.

The chain uses TRBV18 and TRBJ2-7, with a tentative D call TRBD1 (5 bases). The V and J ends lost 6 bases and 3 bases respectively, with 6 bases between them. This CDR3 is 11 amino acids long. Germline assignment: CDR1 KGHSH and CDR2 LQKENI. In nucleotides, the CDR3 is TGTGCCAGCTCGCAGGGCTACGAGCAGTACTTC. Its protein is CASSQGYEQYF.

This clone was seen only once. The chain carries TRBV4-3 and TRBJ2-4; 12 nucleotides match TRBD2. Trimming removed 4 bases from V and 7 bases from J; junction bases left unmatched: 11. This CDR3 comprises 17 residues. Germline loops: CDR1 LGHNA, CDR2 YSLEER. This CDR3 reads CASSRGLAGPWGNIQYF. CDR3 DNA sequence: TGCGCCAGCAGCCGGGGACTAGCGGGCCCCTGGGGTAACATTCAGTACTTC.

The CDR3 is CASSLDPMTTDTQYF. DNA for the CDR3: TGTGCCAGCAGCTTAGACCCCATGACTACAGATACGCAGTATTTT. The chain is built from TRBV7-8 and TRBJ2-3; D is ambiguous. Trimming removed 1 base at V and 3 bases at J, with 11 bases between. Germline V lookup: CDR1 SGHVS, CDR2 FQNEAQ. CDR3 length equals 15 residues.

This chain uses TRBV29-1 with TRBJ1-1; D unclear. This CDR3 contains 11 residues. CDR1 SQVTM and CDR2 ANQGSEA come from the germline V gene. The ends were cut back, 7 bases at V and 4 bases at J, with 10 bases in the middle. Here the CDR3 reads CSAKAATEAFF. The CDR3 nucleotides read TGCAGCGCGAAGGCGGCCACTGAAGCTTTCTTT.

The CDR3 spells CASSSRVQSAYEQYF. In DNA, the CDR3 is TGTGCCAGCAGCTCTCGGGTTCAATCCGCCTACGAGCAGTACTTC. This chain links TRBV5-6 with TRBJ2-7; no clear D gene. This CDR3 region has 15 residues. Germline V gene lookup returns CDR1 SGHDT and CDR2 YYEEEE. V lost 3 bases to trimming and J lost 2 bases, with 15 bases between them.